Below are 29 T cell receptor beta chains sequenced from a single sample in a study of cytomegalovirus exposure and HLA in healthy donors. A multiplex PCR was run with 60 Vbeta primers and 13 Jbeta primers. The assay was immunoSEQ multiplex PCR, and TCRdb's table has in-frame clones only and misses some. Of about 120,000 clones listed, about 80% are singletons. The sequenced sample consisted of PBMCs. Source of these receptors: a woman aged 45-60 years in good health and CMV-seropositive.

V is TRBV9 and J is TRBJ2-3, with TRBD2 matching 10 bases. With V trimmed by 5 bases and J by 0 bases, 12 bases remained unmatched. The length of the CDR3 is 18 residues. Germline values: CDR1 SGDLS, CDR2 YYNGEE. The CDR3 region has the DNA TGTGCCAGCAGTCCTAGCGGGGGAGGGGGGGTTAGCACAGATACGCAGTATTTT. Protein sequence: CASSPSGGGGVSTDTQYF.

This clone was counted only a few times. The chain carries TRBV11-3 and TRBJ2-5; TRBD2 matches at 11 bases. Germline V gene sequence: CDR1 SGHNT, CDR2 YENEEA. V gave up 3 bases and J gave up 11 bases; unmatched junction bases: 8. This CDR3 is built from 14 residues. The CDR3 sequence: CASSFASTSGEQYF. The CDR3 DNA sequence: TGTGCCAGCAGCTTCGCGTCGACTAGCGGGGAGCAGTACTTC.

The CDR3 loop reads CASSIGTGTGYGYTF. The CDR3 region has the DNA TGTGCCAGTAGTATAGGAACAGGGACGGGATATGGCTACACCTTC. The V and J genes are TRBV19 and TRBJ1-2; D possibly corresponds to TRBD1 (6 bases). CDR3 length: 15 amino acids. Between the trimmed V and J ends, which lost 1 base and 5 bases, there was a span of 14 bases. The V gene's germline CDR1 is LNHDA and CDR2 SQIVND (reference sequence).

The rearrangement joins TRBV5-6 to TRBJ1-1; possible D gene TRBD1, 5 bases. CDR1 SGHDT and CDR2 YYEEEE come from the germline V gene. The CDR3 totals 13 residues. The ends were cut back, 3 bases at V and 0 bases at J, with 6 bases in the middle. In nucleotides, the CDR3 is TGTGCCAGCAGCTGGGGGGTGAACACTGAAGCTTTCTTT. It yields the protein CASSWGVNTEAFF.

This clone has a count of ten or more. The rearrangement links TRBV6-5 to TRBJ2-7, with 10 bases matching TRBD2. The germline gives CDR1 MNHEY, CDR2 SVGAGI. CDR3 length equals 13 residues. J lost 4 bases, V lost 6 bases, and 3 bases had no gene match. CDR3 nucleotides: TGTGCCAGCAGGGCTAGCGGGGGATACGAGCAGTACTTC. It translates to CASRASGGYEQYF.

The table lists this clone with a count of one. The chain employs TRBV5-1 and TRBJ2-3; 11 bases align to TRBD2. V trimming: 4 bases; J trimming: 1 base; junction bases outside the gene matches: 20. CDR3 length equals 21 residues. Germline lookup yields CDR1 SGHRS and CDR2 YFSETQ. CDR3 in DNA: TGCGCCAGCAGCCCCCGGGGGTCACTAGCGGGGGATCCTACTGGCACAGATACGCAGTATTTT. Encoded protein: CASSPRGSLAGDPTGTDTQYF.

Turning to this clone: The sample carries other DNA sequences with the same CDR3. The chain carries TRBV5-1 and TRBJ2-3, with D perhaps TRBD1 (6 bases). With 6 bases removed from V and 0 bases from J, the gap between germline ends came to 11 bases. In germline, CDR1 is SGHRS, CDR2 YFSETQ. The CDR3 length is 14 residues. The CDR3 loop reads CASMRGGSTDTQYF. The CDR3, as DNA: TGCGCCAGCATGCGAGGGGGAAGCACAGATACGCAGTATTTT.

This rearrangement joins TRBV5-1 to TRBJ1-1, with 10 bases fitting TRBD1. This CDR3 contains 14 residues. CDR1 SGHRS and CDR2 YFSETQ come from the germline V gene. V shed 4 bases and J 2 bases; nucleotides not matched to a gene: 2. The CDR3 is CASSRDRGNTEAFF. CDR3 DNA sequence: TGCGCCAGCAGCCGGGACAGGGGAAACACTGAAGCTTTCTTT.

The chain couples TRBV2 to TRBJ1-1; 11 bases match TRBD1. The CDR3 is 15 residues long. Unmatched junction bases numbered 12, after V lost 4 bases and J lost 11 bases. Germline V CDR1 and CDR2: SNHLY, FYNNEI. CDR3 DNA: TGTGCCAGCAGTGGACGAACCGGGACAGGGGGTGAGGCTTTCTTT. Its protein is CASSGRTGTGGEAFF.

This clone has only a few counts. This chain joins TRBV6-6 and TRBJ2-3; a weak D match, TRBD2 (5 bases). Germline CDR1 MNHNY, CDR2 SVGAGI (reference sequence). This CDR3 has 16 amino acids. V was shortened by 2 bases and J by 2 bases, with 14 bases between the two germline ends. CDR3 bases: TGTGCCAGCAGTTACGGGCTAGCCTTAGACACAGATACGCAGTATTTT. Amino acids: CASSYGLALDTDTQYF.

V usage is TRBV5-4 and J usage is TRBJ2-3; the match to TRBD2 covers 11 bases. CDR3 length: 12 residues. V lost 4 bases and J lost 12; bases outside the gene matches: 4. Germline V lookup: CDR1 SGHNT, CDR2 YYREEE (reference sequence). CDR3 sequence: CASSAGTSGQYF. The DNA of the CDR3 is TGTGCCAGCAGCGCAGGGACTAGCGGACAGTATTTT.

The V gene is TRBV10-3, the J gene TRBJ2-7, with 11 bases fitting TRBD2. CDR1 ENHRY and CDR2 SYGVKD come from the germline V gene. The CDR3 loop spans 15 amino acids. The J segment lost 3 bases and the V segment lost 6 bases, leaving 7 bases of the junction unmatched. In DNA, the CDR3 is TGTGCCATCAGATCAATAGCGGGAGGGTACTACGAGCAGTACTTC. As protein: CAIRSIAGGYYEQYF.

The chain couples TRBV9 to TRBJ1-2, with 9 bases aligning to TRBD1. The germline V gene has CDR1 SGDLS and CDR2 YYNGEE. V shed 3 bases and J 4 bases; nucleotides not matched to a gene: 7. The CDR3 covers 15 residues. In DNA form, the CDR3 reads TGTGCCAGCAGCGCTCTACAGGGGGCCCCCTATGGCTACACCTTC. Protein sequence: CASSALQGAPYGYTF.

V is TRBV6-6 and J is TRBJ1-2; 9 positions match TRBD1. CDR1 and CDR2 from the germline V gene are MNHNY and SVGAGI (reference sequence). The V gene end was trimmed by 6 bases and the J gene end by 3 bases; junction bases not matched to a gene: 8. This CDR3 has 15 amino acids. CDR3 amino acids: CASRPETGGDYGYTF. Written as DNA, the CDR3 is TGTGCCAGCAGACCGGAGACAGGGGGGGACTATGGCTACACCTTC.

CDR3 residues: CASSSGTHSQETQYF. The DNA of the CDR3 is TGTGCCAGCAGCTCTGGGACTCACTCTCAAGAGACCCAGTACTTC. The chain carries TRBV11-2 and TRBJ2-5; tentatively, D is TRBD2 (6 bases). There are 15 residues in the CDR3. The V gene lost 4 bases and the J gene lost 2 bases, with 14 bases spanning the gap. Germline V gives CDR1 SGHAT, CDR2 FQNNGV.

CDR3 sequence (DNA): TGCGCCAGCAGCACCCGACTAGCGGGGGGGCTTGATACGCAGTATTTT. Translating gives CASSTRLAGGLDTQYF. V is TRBV5-1 and J is TRBJ2-3; 14 nucleotides match TRBD2. This CDR3 region has 16 residues. With 4 bases clipped from V and 6 bases from J, the junction kept 7 bases outside the gene matches. Germline V gene sequence: CDR1 SGHRS, CDR2 YFSETQ. The full variable domain, its missing parts supplied by reference TRBV5-1 and TRBJ2-3, is KAGVTQTPRYLIKTRGQQVTLSCSPISGHRSVSWYQQTPGQGLQFLFEYFSETQRNKGNFPGRFSGRQFSNSRSEMNVSTLELGDSALYLCASSTRLAGGLDTQYFGPGTRLTVL.

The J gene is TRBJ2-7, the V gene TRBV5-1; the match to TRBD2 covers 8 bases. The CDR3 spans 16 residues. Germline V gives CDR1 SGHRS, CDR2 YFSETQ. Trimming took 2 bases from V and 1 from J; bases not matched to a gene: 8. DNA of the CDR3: TGCGCCAGCAGCTTTCCTCGGGGGGGATTATCCTACGAGCAGTACTTC. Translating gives CASSFPRGGLSYEQYF.

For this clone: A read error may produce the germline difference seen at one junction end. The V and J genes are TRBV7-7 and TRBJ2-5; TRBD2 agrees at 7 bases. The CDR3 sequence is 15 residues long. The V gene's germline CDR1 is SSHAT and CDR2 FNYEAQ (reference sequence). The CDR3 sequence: CASSLGLAVEETQYF. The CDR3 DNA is TGTGCTAGCAGCTTAGGGCTAGCGGTAGAGGAGACCCAGTACTTC.

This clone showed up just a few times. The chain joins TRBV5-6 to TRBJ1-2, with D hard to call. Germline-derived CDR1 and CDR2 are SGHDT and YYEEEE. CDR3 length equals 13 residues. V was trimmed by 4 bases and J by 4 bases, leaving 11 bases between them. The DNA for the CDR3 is TGTGCCAGCAGCACGACACCGACCTATGGCTACACCTTC. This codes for CASSTTPTYGYTF.

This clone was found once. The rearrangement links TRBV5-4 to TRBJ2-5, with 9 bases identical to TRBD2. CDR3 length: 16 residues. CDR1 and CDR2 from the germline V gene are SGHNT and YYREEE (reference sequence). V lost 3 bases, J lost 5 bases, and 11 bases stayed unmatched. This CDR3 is CASSSKLGLASETQYF. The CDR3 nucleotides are TGTGCCAGCAGCTCGAAACTTGGACTAGCGAGTGAGACCCAGTACTTC.

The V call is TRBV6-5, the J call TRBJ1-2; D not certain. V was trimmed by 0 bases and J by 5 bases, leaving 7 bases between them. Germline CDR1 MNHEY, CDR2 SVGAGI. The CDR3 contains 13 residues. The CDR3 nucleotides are TGTGCCAGCAGTTACTCGAGGGCTTATGGCTACACCTTC. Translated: CASSYSRAYGYTF.

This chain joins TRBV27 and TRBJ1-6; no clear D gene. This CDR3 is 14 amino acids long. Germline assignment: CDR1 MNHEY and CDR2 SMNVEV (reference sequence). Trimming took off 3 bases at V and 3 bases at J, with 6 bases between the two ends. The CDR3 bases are TGTGCCAGCAGTTTTTCTGTCTATAATTCACCCCTCCACTTT. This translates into CASSFSVYNSPLHF.

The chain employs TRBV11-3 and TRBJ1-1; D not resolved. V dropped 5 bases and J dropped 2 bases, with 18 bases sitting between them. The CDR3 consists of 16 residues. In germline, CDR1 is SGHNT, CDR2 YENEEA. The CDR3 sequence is CASSPPGGRGNTEAFF. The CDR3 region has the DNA TGTGCCAGCAGCCCCCCGGGAGGTCGGGGTAACACTGAAGCTTTCTTT.

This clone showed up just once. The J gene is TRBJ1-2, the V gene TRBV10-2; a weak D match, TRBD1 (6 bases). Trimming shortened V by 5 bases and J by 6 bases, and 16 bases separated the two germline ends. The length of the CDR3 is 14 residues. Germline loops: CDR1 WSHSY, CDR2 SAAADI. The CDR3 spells CASSPDRILHGYTF. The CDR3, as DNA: TGCGCCAGCAGTCCCGACAGGATACTACATGGCTACACCTTC.

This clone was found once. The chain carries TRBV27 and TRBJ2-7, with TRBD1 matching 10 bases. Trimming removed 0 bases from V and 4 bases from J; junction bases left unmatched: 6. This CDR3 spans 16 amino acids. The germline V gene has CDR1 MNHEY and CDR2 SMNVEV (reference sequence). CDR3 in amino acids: CASSLSGTGVTYEQYF. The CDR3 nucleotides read TGTGCCAGCAGTTTATCGGGGACAGGGGTTACATACGAGCAGTACTTC.

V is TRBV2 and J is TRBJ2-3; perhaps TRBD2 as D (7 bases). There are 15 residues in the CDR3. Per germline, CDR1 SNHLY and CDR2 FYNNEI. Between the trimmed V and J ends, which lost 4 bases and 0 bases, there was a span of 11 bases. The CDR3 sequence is CASSGEGVSTDTQYF. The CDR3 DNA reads TGTGCCAGCAGTGGGGAGGGGGTGAGCACAGATACGCAGTATTTT.

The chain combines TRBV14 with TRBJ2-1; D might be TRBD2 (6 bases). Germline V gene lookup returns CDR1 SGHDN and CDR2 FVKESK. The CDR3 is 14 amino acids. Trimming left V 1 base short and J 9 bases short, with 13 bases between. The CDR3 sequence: CASSQGLWGGEQFF. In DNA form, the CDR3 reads TGTGCCAGCAGCCAAGGTCTATGGGGAGGTGAGCAGTTCTTC.

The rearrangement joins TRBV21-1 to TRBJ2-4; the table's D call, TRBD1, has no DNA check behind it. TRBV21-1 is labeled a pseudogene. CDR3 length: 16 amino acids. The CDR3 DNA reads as TGTGCCAGCAGCAATCCCTACAGGGGACCCAAAAACATTCAGTACTTC. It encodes CASSNPYRGPKNIQYF.

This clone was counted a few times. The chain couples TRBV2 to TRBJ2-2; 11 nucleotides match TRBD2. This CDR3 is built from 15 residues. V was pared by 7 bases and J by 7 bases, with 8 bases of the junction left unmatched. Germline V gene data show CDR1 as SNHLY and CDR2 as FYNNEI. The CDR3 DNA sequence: TGTGCCAGCATCCCAGGGACTAGCGGCAGCGGGGAGCTGTTTTTT. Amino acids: CASIPGTSGSGELFF.